The present entry profiles one T cell receptor (beta chain) with its context. The antigen is not known. This sample was included in a study of blood T cells in healthy people across ages. The study's findings and limits: Roughly linearly, TCR beta diversity per million T cells fell as age increased.

The authors ran a second PCR of about 7 to 11 cycles using a sample-barcoded 5' primer and a J-beta primer mix. Every single cDNA molecule received a tag from a template-switch adaptor with 12 random nucleotides. TCRdb reanalysed the 5' RACE reads using MiXCR and keeps one entry per CDR3 protein. The table records around 970,000 distinct CDR3 sequences, roughly 47% of them present only once. Sample: blood. This sequence originates from a woman aged 60-75 years in good health.

The CDR3 protein is CASSPLAGESTYEQYF. CDR3 bases: TGCGCCAGCAGCCCCCTGGCAGGCGAAAGCACCTACGAGCAGTACTTC. This chain connects TRBV5-1 to TRBJ2-5; D unclear. The end of the DNA fits TRBJ2-7 better, so the J call may be wrong. The CDR3 runs to 16 residues. Germline V gene sequence: CDR1 SGHRS, CDR2 YFSETQ.